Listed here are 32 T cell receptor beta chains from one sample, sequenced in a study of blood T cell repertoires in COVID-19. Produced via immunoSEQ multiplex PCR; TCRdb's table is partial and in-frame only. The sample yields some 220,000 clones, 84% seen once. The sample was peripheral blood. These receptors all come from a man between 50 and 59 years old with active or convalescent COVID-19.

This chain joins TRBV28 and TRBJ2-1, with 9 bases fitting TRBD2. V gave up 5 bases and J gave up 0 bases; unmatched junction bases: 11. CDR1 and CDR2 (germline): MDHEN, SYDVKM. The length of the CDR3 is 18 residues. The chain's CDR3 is CASSSGTSLLSSYNEQFF. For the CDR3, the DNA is TGTGCCAGCAGTAGTGGGACTAGCCTTCTGAGCTCCTACAATGAGCAGTTCTTC.

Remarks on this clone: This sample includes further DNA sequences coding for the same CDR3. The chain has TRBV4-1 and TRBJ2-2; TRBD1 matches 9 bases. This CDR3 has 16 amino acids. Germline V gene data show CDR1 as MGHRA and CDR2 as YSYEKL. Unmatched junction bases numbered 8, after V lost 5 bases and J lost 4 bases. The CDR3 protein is CASSLKQGAGTGELFF. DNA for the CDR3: TGCGCCAGCAGCTTAAAACAGGGGGCTGGCACCGGGGAGCTGTTTTTT.

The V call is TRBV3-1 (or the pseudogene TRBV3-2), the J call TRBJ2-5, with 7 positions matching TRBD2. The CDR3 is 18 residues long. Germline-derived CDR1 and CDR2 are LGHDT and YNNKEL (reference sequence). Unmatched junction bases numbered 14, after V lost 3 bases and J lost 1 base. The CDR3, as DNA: TGTGCCAGCAGCCAGCCGAAAACCCCGACTAGCCCCCAAGAGACCCAGTACTTC. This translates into CASSQPKTPTSPQETQYF.

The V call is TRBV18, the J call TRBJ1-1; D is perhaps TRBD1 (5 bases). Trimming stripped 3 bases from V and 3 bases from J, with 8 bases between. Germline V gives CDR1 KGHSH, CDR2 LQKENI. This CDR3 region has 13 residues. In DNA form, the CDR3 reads TGTGCCAGCTCACCCTCACAGGACACTGAAGCTTTCTTT. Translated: CASSPSQDTEAFF.

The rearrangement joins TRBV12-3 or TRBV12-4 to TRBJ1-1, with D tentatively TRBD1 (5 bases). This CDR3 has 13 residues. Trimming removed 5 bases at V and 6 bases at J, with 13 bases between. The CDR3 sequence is CASSLTPGSEAFF. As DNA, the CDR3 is TGTGCCAGCAGTCTGACTCCAGGGTCTGAAGCTTTCTTT.

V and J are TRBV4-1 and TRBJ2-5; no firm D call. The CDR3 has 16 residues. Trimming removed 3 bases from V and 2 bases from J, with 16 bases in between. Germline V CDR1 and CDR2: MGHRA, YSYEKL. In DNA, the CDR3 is TGCGCCAGCAGCCATGGTCGTAGCAGTTTACAAGAGACCCAGTACTTC. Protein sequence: CASSHGRSSLQETQYF.

The CDR3 loop reads CASSLSVGAVSYGYTF. CDR3 bases: TGTGCCAGCAGTTTATCGGTGGGGGCGGTTTCCTATGGCTACACCTTC. The chain links TRBV27 to TRBJ1-2; weak D call: TRBD1 (6 bases). Trimming took 0 bases from V and 4 from J, leaving 15 bases between them. CDR1 and CDR2 from the germline V gene are MNHEY and SMNVEV (reference sequence). The CDR3 is made up of 16 amino acids.

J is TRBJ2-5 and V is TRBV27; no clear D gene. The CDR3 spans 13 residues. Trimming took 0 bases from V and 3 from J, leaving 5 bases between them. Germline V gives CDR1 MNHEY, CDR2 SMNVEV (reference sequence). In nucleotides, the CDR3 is TGTGCCAGCAGTTTATCCCCTGAAGAGACCCAGTACTTC. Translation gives CASSLSPEETQYF.

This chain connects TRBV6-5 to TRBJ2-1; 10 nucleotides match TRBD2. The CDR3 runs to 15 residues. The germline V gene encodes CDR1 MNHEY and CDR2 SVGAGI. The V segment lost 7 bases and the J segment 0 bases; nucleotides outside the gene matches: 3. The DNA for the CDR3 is TGTGCCAGCACCCCTAGCGGGAGCTCCTACAATGAGCAGTTCTTC. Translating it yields CASTPSGSSYNEQFF.

CDR3 protein: CASRLNTPGQGNNEQYV. In DNA form, the CDR3 reads TGTGCCAGCAGACTCAATACCCCGGGACAGGGGAACAACGAGCAGTACGTC. The chain combines TRBV2 with TRBJ2-7; 10 bases fit TRBD1. Germline-derived CDR1 and CDR2 are SNHLY and FYNNEI. Trimming removed 6 bases from V and 5 bases from J; junction bases left unmatched: 16. The CDR3 has 17 amino acids.

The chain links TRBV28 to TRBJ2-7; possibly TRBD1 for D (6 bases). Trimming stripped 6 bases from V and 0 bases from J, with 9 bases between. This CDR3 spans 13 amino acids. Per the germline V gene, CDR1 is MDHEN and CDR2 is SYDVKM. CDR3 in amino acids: CASRQQGSYEQYF. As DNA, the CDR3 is TGTGCCAGCAGGCAACAGGGCTCCTACGAGCAGTACTTC.

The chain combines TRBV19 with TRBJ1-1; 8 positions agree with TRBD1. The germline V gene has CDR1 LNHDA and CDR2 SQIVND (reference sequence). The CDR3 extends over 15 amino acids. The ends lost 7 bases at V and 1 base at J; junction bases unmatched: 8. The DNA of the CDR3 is TGTGCCAGTACTCATAGGCAGGGGGCGAACACTGAAGCTTTCTTT. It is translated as CASTHRQGANTEAFF.

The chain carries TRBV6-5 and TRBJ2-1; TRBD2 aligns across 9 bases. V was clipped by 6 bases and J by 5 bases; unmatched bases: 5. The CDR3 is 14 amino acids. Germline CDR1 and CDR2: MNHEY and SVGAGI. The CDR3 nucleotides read TGTGCCAGCAGCCCCGGGACTAGCAACAATGAGCAGTTCTTC. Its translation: CASSPGTSNNEQFF.

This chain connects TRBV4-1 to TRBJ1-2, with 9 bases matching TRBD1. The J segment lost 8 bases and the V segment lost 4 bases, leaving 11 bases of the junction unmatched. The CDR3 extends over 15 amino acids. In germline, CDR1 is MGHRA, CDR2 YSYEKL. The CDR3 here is CASSLMGQGDGGYTF. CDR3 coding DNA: TGCGCCAGCAGCCTCATGGGACAGGGTGACGGGGGCTACACCTTC.

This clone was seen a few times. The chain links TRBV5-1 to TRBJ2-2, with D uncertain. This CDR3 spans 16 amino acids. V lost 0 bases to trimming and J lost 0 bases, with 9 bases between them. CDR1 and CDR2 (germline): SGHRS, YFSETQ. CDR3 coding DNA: TGCGCCAGCAGCTTGGATGCAGTCGCGAACACCGGGGAGCTGTTTTTT. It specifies CASSLDAVANTGELFF.

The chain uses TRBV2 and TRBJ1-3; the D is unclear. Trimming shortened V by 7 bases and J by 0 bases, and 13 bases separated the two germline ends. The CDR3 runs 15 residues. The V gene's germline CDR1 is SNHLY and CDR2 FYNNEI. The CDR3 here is CASKVGGSSGNTIYF. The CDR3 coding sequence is TGTGCCAGCAAAGTGGGCGGGAGCTCTGGAAACACCATATATTTT.

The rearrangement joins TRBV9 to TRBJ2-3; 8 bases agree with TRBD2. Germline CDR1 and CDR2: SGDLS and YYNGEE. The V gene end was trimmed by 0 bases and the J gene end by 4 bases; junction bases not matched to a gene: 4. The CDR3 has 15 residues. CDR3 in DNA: TGTGCCAGCAGCGTAGTGGCGGGGGGCTCAGATACGCAGTATTTT. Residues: CASSVVAGGSDTQYF.

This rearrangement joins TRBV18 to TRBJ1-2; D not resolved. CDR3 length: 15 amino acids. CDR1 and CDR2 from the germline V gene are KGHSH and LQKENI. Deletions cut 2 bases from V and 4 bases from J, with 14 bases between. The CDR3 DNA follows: TGTGCCAGCTCACCATACCGGGAGGCCTCCTATGGCTACACCTTC. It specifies CASSPYREASYGYTF.

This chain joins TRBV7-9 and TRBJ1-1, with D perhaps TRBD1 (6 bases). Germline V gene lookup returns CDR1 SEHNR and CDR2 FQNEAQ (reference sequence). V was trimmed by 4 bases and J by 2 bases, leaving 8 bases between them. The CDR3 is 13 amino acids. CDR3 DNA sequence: TGTGCCAGCAGCTCACAGGGAAACACTGAAGCTTTCTTT. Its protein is CASSSQGNTEAFF. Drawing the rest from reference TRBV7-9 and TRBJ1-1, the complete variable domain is DTGVSQNPRHKITKRGQNVTFRCDPISEHNRLYWYRQTLGQGPEFLTYFQNEAQLEKSRLLSDRFSAERPKGSFSTLEIQRTEQGDSAMYLCASSSQGNTEAFFGQGTRLTVV.

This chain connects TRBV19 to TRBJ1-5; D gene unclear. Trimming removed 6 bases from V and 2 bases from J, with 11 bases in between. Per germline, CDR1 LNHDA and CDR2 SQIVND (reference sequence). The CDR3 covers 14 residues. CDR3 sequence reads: CASSRLGGNQPQHF. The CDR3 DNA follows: TGTGCCAGTAGCCGCCTCGGGGGCAATCAGCCCCAGCATTTT.

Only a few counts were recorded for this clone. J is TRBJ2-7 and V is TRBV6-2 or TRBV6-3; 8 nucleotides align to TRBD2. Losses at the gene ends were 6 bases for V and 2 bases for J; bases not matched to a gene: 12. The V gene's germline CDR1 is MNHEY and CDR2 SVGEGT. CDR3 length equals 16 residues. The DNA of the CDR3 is TGTGCCAGCAGCCAACCCTTAGCGGGATGGGCCTACGAGCAGTACTTC. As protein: CASSQPLAGWAYEQYF.

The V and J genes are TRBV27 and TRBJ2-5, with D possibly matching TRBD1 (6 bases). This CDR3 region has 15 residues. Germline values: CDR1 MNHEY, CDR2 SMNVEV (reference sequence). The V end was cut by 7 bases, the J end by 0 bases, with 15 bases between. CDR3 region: CASIGGEADQETQYF. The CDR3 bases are TGTGCCAGCATTGGGGGCGAGGCGGACCAAGAGACCCAGTACTTC.

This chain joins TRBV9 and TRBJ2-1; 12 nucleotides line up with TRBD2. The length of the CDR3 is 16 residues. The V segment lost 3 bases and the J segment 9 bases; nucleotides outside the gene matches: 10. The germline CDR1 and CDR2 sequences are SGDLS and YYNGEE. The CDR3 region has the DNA TGTGCCAGCAGCGCTACCCTAGCGGGGGGGCGGGCTGAGCAGTTCTTC. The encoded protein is CASSATLAGGRAEQFF.

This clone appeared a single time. The chain's CDR3 is CASSVAGAVAGGLQGLTDTQYF. CDR3 sequence (DNA): TGTGCCAGCAGCGTAGCTGGTGCGGTAGCGGGGGGGCTGCAAGGGTTGACAGATACGCAGTATTTT. J is TRBJ2-3 and V is TRBV9; 11 positions match TRBD2. The CDR3 runs 22 residues. Trimming cost V 0 bases and J 3 bases; bases outside gene matches: 21. The V gene's germline CDR1 is SGDLS and CDR2 YYNGEE.

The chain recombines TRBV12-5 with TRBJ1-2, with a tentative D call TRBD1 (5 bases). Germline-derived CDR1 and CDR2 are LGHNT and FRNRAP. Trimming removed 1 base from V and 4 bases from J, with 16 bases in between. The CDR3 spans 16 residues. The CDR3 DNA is TGTGCTAGTGGTTTGGATCCCCGCGTGGGGGGCTATGGCTACACCTTC. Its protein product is CASGLDPRVGGYGYTF.

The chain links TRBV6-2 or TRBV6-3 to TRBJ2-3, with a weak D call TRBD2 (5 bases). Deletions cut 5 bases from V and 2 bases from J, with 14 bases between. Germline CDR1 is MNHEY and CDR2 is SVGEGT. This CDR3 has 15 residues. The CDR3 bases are TGTGCCAGCAGTGCGGGCGAGCCTCTCACAGATACGCAGTATTTT. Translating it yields CASSAGEPLTDTQYF.

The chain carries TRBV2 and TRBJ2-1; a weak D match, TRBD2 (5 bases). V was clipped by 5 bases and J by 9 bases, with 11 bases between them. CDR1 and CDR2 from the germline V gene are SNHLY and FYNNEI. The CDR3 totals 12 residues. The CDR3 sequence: CASSRIEGEQFF. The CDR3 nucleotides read TGTGCCAGCAGTCGAATTGAGGGTGAGCAGTTCTTC.

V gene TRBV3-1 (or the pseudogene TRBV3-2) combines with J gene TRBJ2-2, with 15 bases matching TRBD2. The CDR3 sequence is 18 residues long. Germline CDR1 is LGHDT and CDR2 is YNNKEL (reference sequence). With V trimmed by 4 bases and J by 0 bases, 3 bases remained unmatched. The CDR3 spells CASSRGLAGGPNTGELFF. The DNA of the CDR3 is TGTGCCAGCAGCCGGGGACTAGCGGGGGGCCCGAACACCGGGGAGCTGTTTTTT.

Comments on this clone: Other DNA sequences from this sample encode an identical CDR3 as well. CDR3 sequence (DNA): TGCGCCAGCAGCTTGGCGCCGGGACAAGAGACCCAGTACTTC. Protein sequence: CASSLAPGQETQYF. This chain links TRBV5-1 with TRBJ2-5; D might be TRBD2 (5 bases). Germline V gene lookup returns CDR1 SGHRS and CDR2 YFSETQ. The CDR3 spans 14 residues. The V end lost 0 bases, the J end lost 2 bases, and 8 bases lay between the germline ends.

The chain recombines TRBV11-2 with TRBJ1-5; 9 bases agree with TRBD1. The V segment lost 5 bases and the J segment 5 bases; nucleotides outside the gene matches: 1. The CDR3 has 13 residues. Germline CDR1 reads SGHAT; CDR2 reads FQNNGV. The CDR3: CASSRTGDQPQHF. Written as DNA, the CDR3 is TGTGCCAGCAGCCGGACAGGGGATCAGCCCCAGCATTTT.

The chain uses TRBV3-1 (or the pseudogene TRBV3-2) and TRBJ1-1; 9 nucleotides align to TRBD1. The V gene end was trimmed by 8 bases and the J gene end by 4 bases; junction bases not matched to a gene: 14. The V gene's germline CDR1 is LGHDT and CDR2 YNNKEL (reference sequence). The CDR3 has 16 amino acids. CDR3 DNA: TGTGCCAGCTCCTCCTCAACCGGGACAGGGAGCACTGAAGCTTTCTTT. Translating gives CASSSSTGTGSTEAFF.

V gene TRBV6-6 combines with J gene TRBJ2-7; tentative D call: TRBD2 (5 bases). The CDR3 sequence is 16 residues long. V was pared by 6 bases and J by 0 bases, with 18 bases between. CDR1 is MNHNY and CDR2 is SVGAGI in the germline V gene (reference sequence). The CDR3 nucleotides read TGTGCCAGCAGCCACCCCGGGGAAGCGAGCTCCTACGAGCAGTACTTC. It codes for CASSHPGEASSYEQYF.